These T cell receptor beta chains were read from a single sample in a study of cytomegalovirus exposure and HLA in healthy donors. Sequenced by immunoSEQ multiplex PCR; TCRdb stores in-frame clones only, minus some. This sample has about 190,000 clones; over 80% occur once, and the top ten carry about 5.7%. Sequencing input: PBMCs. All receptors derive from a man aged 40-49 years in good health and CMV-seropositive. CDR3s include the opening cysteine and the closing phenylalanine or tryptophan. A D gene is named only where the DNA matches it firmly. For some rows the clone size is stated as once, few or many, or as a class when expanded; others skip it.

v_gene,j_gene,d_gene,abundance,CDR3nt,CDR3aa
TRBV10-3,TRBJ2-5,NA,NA,TGTGCCACAAAACCACCCCAGGAACAAGAGACCCAGTACTTC,CATKPPQEQETQYF
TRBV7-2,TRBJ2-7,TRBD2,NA,TGTGCCAGCAGCCCGGGAGGGGCCTACGAGCAGTACTTC,CASSPGGAYEQYF
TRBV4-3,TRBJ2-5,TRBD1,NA,TGCGCCAGCAGCCAAGACTGGGCCAGGGGGCTAAGGGAGCAGTACTTC,CASSQDWARGLREQYF
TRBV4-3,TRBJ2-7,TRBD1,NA,TGCGCCAGCAGCCAAGAGGGCAGGGGGTACGAGCAGTACTTC,CASSQEGRGYEQYF
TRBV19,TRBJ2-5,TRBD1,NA,TGTGCCAGTAGTAGGGGACAGGGACCCCAAGAGACCCAGTACTTC,CASSRGQGPQETQYF
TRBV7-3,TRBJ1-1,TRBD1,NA,TGTGCCAGCACCCCTGACGACAGGGCGACTGAAGCTTTCTTT,CASTPDDRATEAFF
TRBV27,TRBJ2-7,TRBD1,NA,TGTGCCAGCAGTTTAAGCAGGGGGTCCTACGAGCAGTACTTC,CASSLSRGSYEQYF
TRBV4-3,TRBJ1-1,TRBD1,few,TGCGCCAGCAGCCAACTGACAGGGGGTGGAACTGAAGCTTTCTTT,CASSQLTGGGTEAFF
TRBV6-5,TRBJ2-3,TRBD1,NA,TGTGCCAGCAGACGACAGGGGCAAGGAGATACGCAGTATTTT,CASRRQGQGDTQYF
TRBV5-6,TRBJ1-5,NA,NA,TGTGCCAGCAGCTTGGGGCCGGGACTCCCAGTGGGGGATCAGCCCCAGCATTTT,CASSLGPGLPVGDQPQHF
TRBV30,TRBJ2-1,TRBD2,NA,TGTGCCTGGAGTAAAGGACTAGCGACCTACAATGAGCAGTTCTTC,CAWSKGLATYNEQFF
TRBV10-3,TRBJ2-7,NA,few,TGTGCCATCAGGGGGAGCTCCTACGAGCAGTACTTC,CAIRGSSYEQYF
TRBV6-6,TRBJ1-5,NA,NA,TGTGCCAGCAGTTACCCGGTTCAGCCCCAGCATTTT,CASSYPVQPQHF
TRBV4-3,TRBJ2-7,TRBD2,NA,TGCGCCAGCAGCCAAGCTGGGGGGGGCGAGCAGTACTTC,CASSQAGGGEQYF
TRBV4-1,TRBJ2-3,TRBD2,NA,TGCGCCAGCAGCCAAGATTGGGCCAGCGGGGGTTCCACAGATACGCAGTATTTT,CASSQDWASGGSTDTQYF
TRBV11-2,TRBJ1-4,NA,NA,TGTGCCAGCAGCTTAGGGGGGATCGGGGGGCATGAAAAACTGTTTTTT,CASSLGGIGGHEKLFF
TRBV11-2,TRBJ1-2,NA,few,TGTGCCAGCAGCTTAACCCGGCGGGGGGGAGGTGGCTACACCTTC,CASSLTRRGGGGYTF
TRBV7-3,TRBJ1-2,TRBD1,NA,TGTGCCAGCAGCTTAGCAGGGGGTAACTATGGCTACACCTTC,CASSLAGGNYGYTF